The TCR beta chain described here comes from a study of blood T cell repertoires in COVID-19. Study in general: Spain, Italy and the United States supplied samples that represented acute and convalescent COVID-19.

Trimming took 7 bases from V and 6 from J, leaving 15 bases between them. Germline CDR1 is SGHTA and CDR2 is FQGNSA. This CDR3 comprises 13 residues. Under the authors' procedure: Using reference gene primer amplification, nucleated cell counts were estimated. The method was immunoSEQ multiplex PCR; TCRdb's version includes in-frame clones alone and lacks a portion of them. V, J and clone size reflect that table, while D and trimming were determined from the DNA. The table records 50,000 to 75,000 clones, approximately 89% of them present only once. This TCR was recovered from a man aged 55 to 70 with acute or convalescent COVID-19. The sequenced sample was peripheral blood. This chain uses TRBV7-2 with TRBJ1-1; the D is unclear. The CDR3, as DNA: TGTGCCAGCAACCATTATGAGTGGTCTGAAGCTTTCTTT. Residues: CASNHYEWSEAFF.